This note documents a single TCR beta chain sequence. The antigen remains unidentified. CDR3 size: 18 residues. Germline CDR1 reads MNHEY; CDR2 reads SMNVEV (reference sequence). Between the trimmed V and J ends, which lost 3 bases and 0 bases, there was a span of 15 bases. This table comes from immunoSEQ multiplex PCR, and its TCRdb copy is limited to in-frame clones, with some not included. The data show about 140,000 clones, more than 85% seen once. This specimen comes from a study of T cell responses to AZD1222 COVID-19 vaccine. Overall study results and limits: Clonal diversity was possibly underestimated, and white British individuals and females predominated among donors. Unmutated regions of variants are reportedly targeted by nearly half of spike-specific TCRs. Compared with day 0, the breadth and depth of the Spike-specific TCR repertoire rose significantly after two doses of AZD1222. Baseline testing showed seropositivity in only a handful of AZD1222 recipients.

The source of this sequence is an adult in good health. This chain joins TRBV27 and TRBJ2-6; the D gene is possibly TRBD1 (6 bases). The sequences come from peripheral blood, collected on day 0 of AZD1222 vaccination. The CDR3 coding sequence is TGTGCCAGCAGTTTGGACAGCCCCGCCCTCTCTGGGGCCAACGTCCTGACTTTC. Its protein product is CASSLDSPALSGANVLTF.